The rows below give T cell receptor beta chains drawn from one sample of a study of a mutant IDH1 vaccine in newly diagnosed glioma. The antigens these receptors bind are not known. Using immunoSEQ multiplex PCR, the repertoire was profiled, and TCRdb retains in-frame clones only, with some absent. The table includes tens of thousands of clones, roughly 85% detected once. The sequenced sample was PBMCs, obtained from a glioma patient whose treatment included an IDH1 peptide vaccine. The receptors originated from a woman in her fifties or sixties with glioma. CDR3s include the opening cysteine and the closing phenylalanine or tryptophan. Fields, in order: V gene, D gene, CDR3 protein. The D gene is left open where the match is weak.

v_gene: TRBV5-1; d_gene: NA; CDR3aa: CASSLAGGRDQPQHF
v_gene: TRBV30; d_gene: TRBD1; CDR3aa: CAWRDTGQLVEKLFF
v_gene: TRBV4-2; d_gene: NA; CDR3aa: CASSQDTGKEQYF
v_gene: TRBV7-9; d_gene: TRBD2; CDR3aa: CASSLSVAGGLDIQYF
v_gene: TRBV28; d_gene: TRBD1; CDR3aa: CASIPGQANTEAFF
v_gene: TRBV15; d_gene: NA; CDR3aa: CATSRGEVNTGELFF
v_gene: TRBV10-2; d_gene: NA; CDR3aa: CATRGSYEQYF
v_gene: TRBV7-3; d_gene: NA; CDR3aa: CASSLSLGTEAFF
v_gene: TRBV5-4; d_gene: TRBD2; CDR3aa: CASSRAGGAETQYF
v_gene: TRBV27; d_gene: NA; CDR3aa: CASSPETATEAFF
v_gene: TRBV28; d_gene: NA; CDR3aa: CASSLTLSYEQYF
v_gene: TRBV10-2; d_gene: NA; CDR3aa: CASSVGTPGHLYEQYF
v_gene: TRBV1; d_gene: NA; CDR3aa: CTHSTDTQYF
v_gene: TRBV5-1; d_gene: NA; CDR3aa: CACRGGTGMGNYEQYF
v_gene: TRBV9; d_gene: NA; CDR3aa: CASSKGGGSYEQYF
v_gene: TRBV9; d_gene: TRBD2; CDR3aa: CASSGSGRITDTQYF
v_gene: TRBV4-1; d_gene: NA; CDR3aa: CASSRIRWRDGKWEKLFF
v_gene: TRBV6-1; d_gene: NA; CDR3aa: CASSDRTSYEQYF
v_gene: TRBV7-8; d_gene: TRBD2; CDR3aa: CASTILSGGAETQYF
v_gene: TRBV9; d_gene: TRBD2; CDR3aa: CASSAPGLAGGTQYF
v_gene: TRBV27; d_gene: NA; CDR3aa: CASSFRRANSPLHF
v_gene: TRBV5-6; d_gene: TRBD1; CDR3aa: CASSWTGGNQPQHF
v_gene: TRBV29-1; d_gene: NA; CDR3aa: CSGTSENNYGYTF
v_gene: TRBV19; d_gene: TRBD1; CDR3aa: CASRPIGTGSRDGELFF
v_gene: TRBV11-2; d_gene: NA; CDR3aa: CASGPYEQYF
v_gene: TRBV7-6; d_gene: NA; CDR3aa: CASSLTAGQSYEQYF
v_gene: TRBV28; d_gene: NA; CDR3aa: CASFLGGRATEAFF
v_gene: TRBV4-2; d_gene: TRBD1; CDR3aa: CASSPGQGADEAFF
v_gene: TRBV29-1; d_gene: NA; CDR3aa: CSVSVGATNEKLFF
v_gene: TRBV6-6; d_gene: NA; CDR3aa: CASSWTAEAFF
v_gene: TRBV5-5; d_gene: TRBD1; CDR3aa: CASSYRQGSSYEQYF
v_gene: TRBV5-4; d_gene: TRBD1; CDR3aa: CASSSPGQGRGTEAFF
v_gene: TRBV6-5; d_gene: NA; CDR3aa: CASSYSLGQHPYTF